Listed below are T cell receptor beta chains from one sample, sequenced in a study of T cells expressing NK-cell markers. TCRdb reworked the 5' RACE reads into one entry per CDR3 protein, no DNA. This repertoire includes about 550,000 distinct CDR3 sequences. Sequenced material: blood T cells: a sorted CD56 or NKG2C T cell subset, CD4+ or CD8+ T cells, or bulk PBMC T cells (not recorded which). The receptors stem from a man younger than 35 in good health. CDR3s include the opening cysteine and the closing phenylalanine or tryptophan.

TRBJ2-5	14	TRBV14	CASSLLDYQETQYF
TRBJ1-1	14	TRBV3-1	CASSQLRKGTEAFF
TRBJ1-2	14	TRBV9	CASSVAPGPRSYTF
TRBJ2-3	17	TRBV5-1	CASSLRLAGAGDDTQYF
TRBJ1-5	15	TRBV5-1	CASSGGLDGNQPQHF
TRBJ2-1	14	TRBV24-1	CATSDLGGGLRQFF
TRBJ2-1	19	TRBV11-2	CASSLWGLAGGSSYNEQFF
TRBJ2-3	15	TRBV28	CASSSQGRRPDTQYF
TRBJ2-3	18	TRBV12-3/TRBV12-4	CASSPGLRLAVLTDTQYF
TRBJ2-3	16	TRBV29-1	CSVAGTSGINTDTQYF
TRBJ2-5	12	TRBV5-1	CASSDDRARGYF
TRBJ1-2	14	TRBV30	CAWNQEVLHYGYTF
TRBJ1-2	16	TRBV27	CASSRRTGGYDYGYTF
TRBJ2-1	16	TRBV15	CATSRVASGIGNEQFF
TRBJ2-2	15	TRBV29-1	CSAASGTAGAGELFF
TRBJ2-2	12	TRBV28	CASSRETGELFF
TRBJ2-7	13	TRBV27	CASSPWTTGEQYF
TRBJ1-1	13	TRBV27	CASKVGGATEAFF
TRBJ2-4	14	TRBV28	CASSLSGGENIQYF
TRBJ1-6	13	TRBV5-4	CASQGAKNSPLHF
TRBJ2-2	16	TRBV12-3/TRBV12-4	CASSSPAREFTGELFF
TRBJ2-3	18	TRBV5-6	CASSLAWRTPQGTDTQYF
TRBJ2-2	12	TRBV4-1	CASSPLDGELFF
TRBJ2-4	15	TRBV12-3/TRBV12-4	CASSLKGLAKNIQYF
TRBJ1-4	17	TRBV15	CATAEFTFPATNEKLFF
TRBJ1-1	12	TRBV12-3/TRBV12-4	CASSNAADEAFF
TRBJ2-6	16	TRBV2	CASRSNQGSGANVLTF
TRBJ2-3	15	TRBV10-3	CAISEGTSGTDTQYF
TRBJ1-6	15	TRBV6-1	CASSPLREGNSPLHF
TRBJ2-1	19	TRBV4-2	CASSQVFGELDLEYNEQFF
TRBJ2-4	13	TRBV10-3	CATLTSDKNIQYF
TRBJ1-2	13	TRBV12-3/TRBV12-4	CASVRPGVRGYTF
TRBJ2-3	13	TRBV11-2	CASREGGTDTQYF
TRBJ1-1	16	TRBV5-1	CASSFTGGLADTEAFF
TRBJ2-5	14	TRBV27	CASSLFTAQETQYF
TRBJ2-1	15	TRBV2	CASPPTPSSYNEQFF
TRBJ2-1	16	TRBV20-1	CSASPHPGESYNEQFF
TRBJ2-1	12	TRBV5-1	CASSLASNEQFF
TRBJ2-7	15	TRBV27	CASSLYPQGEGEQYF
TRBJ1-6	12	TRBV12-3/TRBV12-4	CASSFPNSPLHF
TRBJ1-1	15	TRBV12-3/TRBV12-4	CASSPRTGLNTEAFF
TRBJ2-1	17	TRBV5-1	CASSLLESASGKNEQFF
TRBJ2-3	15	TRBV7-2	CASSKSGSYTDTQYF
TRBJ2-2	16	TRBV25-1	CASTGTSGRNTGELFF
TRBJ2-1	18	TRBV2	CARRGRLAGGITYNEQFF
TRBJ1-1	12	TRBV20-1	CSARDENTEAFF
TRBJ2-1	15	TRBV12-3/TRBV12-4	CASSGRLAGYNEQFF
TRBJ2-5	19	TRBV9	CASSGSTAGLAGGLKTQYF
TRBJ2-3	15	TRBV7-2	CASSDLSGPTDTQYF